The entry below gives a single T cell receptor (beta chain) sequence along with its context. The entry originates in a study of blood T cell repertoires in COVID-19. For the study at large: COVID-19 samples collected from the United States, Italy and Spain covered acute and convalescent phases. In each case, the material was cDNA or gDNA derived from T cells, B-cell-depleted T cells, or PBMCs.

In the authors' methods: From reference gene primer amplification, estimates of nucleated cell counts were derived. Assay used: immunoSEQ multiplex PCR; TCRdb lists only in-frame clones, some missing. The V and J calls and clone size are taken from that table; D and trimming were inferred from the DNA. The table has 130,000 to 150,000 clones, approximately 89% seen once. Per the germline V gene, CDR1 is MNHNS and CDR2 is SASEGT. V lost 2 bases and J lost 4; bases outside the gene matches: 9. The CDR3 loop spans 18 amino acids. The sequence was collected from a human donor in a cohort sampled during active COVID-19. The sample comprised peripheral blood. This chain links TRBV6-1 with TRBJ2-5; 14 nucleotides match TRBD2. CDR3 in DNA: TGTGCCAGCAGTGAAAGTTCGACTAGCGGGGGGGCCGGAGAGACCCAGTACTTC. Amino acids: CASSESSTSGGAGETQYF.